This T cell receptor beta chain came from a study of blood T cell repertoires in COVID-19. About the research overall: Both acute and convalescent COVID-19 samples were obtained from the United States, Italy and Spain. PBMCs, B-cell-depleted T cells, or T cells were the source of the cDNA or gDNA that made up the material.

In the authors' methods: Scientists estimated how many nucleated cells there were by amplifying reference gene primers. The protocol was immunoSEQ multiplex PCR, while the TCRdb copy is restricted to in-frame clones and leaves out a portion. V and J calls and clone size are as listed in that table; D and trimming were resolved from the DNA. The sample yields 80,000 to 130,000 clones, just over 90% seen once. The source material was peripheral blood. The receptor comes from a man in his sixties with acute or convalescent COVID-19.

Here the CDR3 reads CASSLAPRASYNEQFF. The CDR3, as DNA: TGTGCCAGCAGCTTAGCCCCCAGGGCTTCCTACAATGAGCAGTTCTTC. This chain uses TRBV7-3 with TRBJ2-1; D perhaps matches TRBD1 (5 bases). Trimming left V 2 bases short and J 1 base short, with 12 bases between. Germline CDR1 SGHTA, CDR2 FQGTGA. This CDR3 is built from 16 residues.